Listed here are 14 T cell receptor beta chains from one sample, sequenced in a study of T cell responses to AZD1222 COVID-19 vaccine. Sequenced by immunoSEQ multiplex PCR; TCRdb stores in-frame clones only, minus some. This sample has more than 100,000 clones, with 85% to 95% found just once. The sequencing used peripheral blood, collected 28 days after the second AZD1222 dose. The receptors derive from an adult who received the AZD1222 COVID-19 vaccine.

The chain links TRBV6-1 to TRBJ1-1; TRBD1 is a possible D gene (5 bases). The CDR3 consists of 13 residues. Trimming stripped 3 bases from V and 7 bases from J, with 12 bases between. The V gene's germline CDR1 is MNHNS and CDR2 SASEGT. DNA for the CDR3: TGTGCCAGCAGTGAGAGTCCGGGACTTGAAGCTTTCTTT. Protein: CASSESPGLEAFF.

V and J are TRBV16 and TRBJ1-5; 9 bases line up with TRBD1. Germline V CDR1 and CDR2: KGHSY, FQNENV. V shed 5 bases and J 8 bases; nucleotides not matched to a gene: 10. The CDR3 consists of 15 residues. This CDR3 reads CASSKTGQGTEPQHF. Here the CDR3 DNA reads TGTGCCAGCAGCAAAACGGGACAGGGCACGGAGCCCCAGCATTTT. The whole variable domain, remainder taken from reference TRBV16 and TRBJ1-5, is GEEVAQTPKHLVRGEGQKAKLYCAPIKGHSYVFWYQQVLKNEFKFLISFQNENVFDETGMPKERFSAKCLPNSPCSLEIQATKLEDSAVYFCASSKTGQGTEPQHFGDGTRLSIL.

The J gene is TRBJ1-2, the V gene TRBV14; D remains ambiguous. This CDR3 region has 12 residues. V was clipped by 4 bases and J by 5 bases, with 8 bases between them. CDR1 and CDR2 (germline): SGHDN, FVKESK. CDR3 in amino acids: CASSLLGYGYTF. CDR3 sequence (DNA): TGTGCCAGCAGCCTCCTTGGATATGGCTACACCTTC.

The chain recombines TRBV4-3 with TRBJ2-5; 12 nucleotides agree with TRBD2. V lost 0 bases to trimming and J lost 5 bases; unmatched junction nucleotides: 1. Germline CDR1 is LGHNA and CDR2 is YSLEER. This CDR3 spans 15 amino acids. The CDR3 loop is CASSQEGLAGETQYF. The CDR3 DNA follows: TGCGCCAGCAGCCAAGAGGGACTAGCGGGCGAGACCCAGTACTTC.

In this sample, this clone turned up once. The chain is built from TRBV11-2 and TRBJ1-2, with D perhaps matching TRBD1 (5 bases). The CDR3 covers 14 residues. In germline, CDR1 is SGHAT, CDR2 FQNNGV. Trimming took off 4 bases at V and 3 bases at J, with 12 bases between the two ends. The CDR3 protein is CASSSGTEHYGYTF. The CDR3 nucleotides read TGTGCCAGCAGCTCGGGGACCGAGCACTATGGCTACACCTTC.

V usage is TRBV27 and J usage is TRBJ1-1, with D possibly matching TRBD1 (5 bases). CDR3 length: 12 amino acids. The germline V and J ends were trimmed by 8 bases and 4 bases, with 11 bases remaining between them. CDR1 MNHEY and CDR2 SMNVEV come from the germline V gene (reference sequence). The CDR3 nucleotides are TGTGCCAGCGGTATGGGGGGCACTGAAGCTTTCTTT. This encodes CASGMGGTEAFF.

V gene TRBV3-1 (or the pseudogene TRBV3-2) combines with J gene TRBJ1-2; D is undetermined. The CDR3 is made up of 12 amino acids. Trimming shortened V by 3 bases and J by 5 bases, and 7 bases separated the two germline ends. Germline V gene lookup returns CDR1 LGHDT and CDR2 YNNKEL (reference sequence). The CDR3 region has the DNA TGTGCCAGCAGCCAGGACGGGTATGGCTACACCTTC. Amino acid sequence: CASSQDGYGYTF.

V and J are TRBV2 and TRBJ2-1; TRBD2 agrees at 8 bases. After removal of 4 bases from V and 3 bases from J, the junction contained 5 bases not matched to a gene. The germline V gene has CDR1 SNHLY and CDR2 FYNNEI. The CDR3 totals 15 residues. DNA for the CDR3: TGTGCCAGCAGTGTAAGGCTAGCGGGCTACAATGAGCAGTTCTTC. This encodes CASSVRLAGYNEQFF.

The genes are TRBV4-1 and TRBJ2-2; TRBD1 is a possible D gene (6 bases). This CDR3 spans 15 amino acids. Germline CDR1 reads MGHRA; CDR2 reads YSYEKL. Deletions cut 0 bases from V and 5 bases from J, with 10 bases between. This chain's CDR3 is CASSQDRGGTGELFF. The CDR3 coding sequence is TGCGCCAGCAGCCAAGATCGAGGGGGAACCGGGGAGCTGTTTTTT.

This rearrangement joins TRBV30 to TRBJ1-2, with no clear D. Trimming took off 3 bases at V and 7 bases at J, with 15 bases between the two ends. Germline CDR1 reads GTSNPN; CDR2 reads SVGIG (reference sequence). The CDR3 length is 13 residues. This CDR3 is CAWSVQESSGYTF. DNA of the CDR3: TGTGCCTGGAGCGTCCAGGAATCCTCTGGCTACACCTTC.

V is TRBV11-2 and J is TRBJ1-1; D is unclear. There are 18 residues in the CDR3. Germline CDR1 reads SGHAT; CDR2 reads FQNNGV. The V end was cut by 1 base, the J end by 4 bases, with 22 bases between. CDR3 DNA sequence: TGTGCCAGCAGCTTAGTGTTTTATGGGAGTGGCGGAAGCACTGAAGCTTTCTTT. This translates into CASSLVFYGSGGSTEAFF.

This chain joins TRBV27 and TRBJ1-4, with unresolved D. The CDR3 is 19 amino acids. V gave up 5 bases and J gave up 7 bases, with 29 bases separating them. CDR1 is MNHEY and CDR2 is SMNVEV in the germline V gene (reference sequence). The CDR3 DNA sequence: TGTGCCAGCAGTCCATCCCCCGGGGATTACGGTTTTTGGTCTGAAAAACTGTTTTTT. Translated, it gives CASSPSPGDYGFWSEKLFF.

The rearrangement joins TRBV7-2 to TRBJ1-2, with 10 bases matching TRBD1. Germline CDR1 reads SGHTA; CDR2 reads FQGNSA. Losses at the gene ends were 5 bases for V and 6 bases for J; bases not matched to a gene: 3. The CDR3 extends over 13 amino acids. The CDR3 DNA reads as TGTGCCAGCAGCCCCGGACAGGGGGATGGCTACACCTTC. It codes for CASSPGQGDGYTF.

The genes are TRBV7-2 and TRBJ2-2; D perhaps matches TRBD1 (5 bases). Germline V CDR1 and CDR2: SGHTA, FQGNSA. V was pared by 1 base and J by 8 bases, with 11 bases between. CDR3 length: 14 amino acids. The CDR3: CASSLDKRQGELFF. CDR3 coding DNA: TGTGCCAGCAGCTTAGATAAGAGACAGGGGGAGCTGTTTTTT. Combining the CDR3 with reference TRBV7-2 and TRBJ2-2 gives the whole variable domain GAGVSQSPSNKVTEKGKDVELRCDPISGHTALYWYRQSLGQGLEFLIYFQGNSAPDKSGLPSDRFSAERTGGSVSTLTIQRTQQEDSAVYLCASSLDKRQGELFFGEGSRLTVL.